This T cell receptor beta chain was profiled in a study of cytomegalovirus exposure and HLA in healthy donors. Use of 60 Vbeta and 13 Jbeta primers characterized the PCR. Profiled with immunoSEQ multiplex PCR; TCRdb holds only in-frame clones, not every one. The top ten clones hold under 2.5% of a sample with some 70,000 clones, roughly 86% of them seen once. Germline CDR1 MDHEN, CDR2 SYDVKM. V shed 2 bases and J shed 2 bases, with 4 bases lying between them. The CDR3 contains 13 residues. V usage is TRBV28 and J usage is TRBJ1-5; D is unclear. This receptor was taken from a man between 18 and 29 years old in good health and CMV-seronegative. Sequencing was carried out using PBMCs. In nucleotides, the CDR3 is TGTGCCAGCAGTTTACATGGCAATCAGCCCCAGCATTTT. Its translation is CASSLHGNQPQHF.